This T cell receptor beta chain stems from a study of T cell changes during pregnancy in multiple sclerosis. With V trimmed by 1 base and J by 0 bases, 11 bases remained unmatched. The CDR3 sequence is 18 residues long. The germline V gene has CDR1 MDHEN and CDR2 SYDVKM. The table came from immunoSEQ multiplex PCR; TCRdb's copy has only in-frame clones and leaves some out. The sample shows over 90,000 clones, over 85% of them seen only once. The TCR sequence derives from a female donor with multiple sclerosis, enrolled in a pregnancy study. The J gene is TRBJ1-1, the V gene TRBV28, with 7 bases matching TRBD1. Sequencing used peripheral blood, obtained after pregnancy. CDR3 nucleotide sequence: TGTGCCAGCAGTTTATTTACTCGTGTAGGGGGCGTGAACACTGAAGCTTTCTTT. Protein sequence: CASSLFTRVGGVNTEAFF.